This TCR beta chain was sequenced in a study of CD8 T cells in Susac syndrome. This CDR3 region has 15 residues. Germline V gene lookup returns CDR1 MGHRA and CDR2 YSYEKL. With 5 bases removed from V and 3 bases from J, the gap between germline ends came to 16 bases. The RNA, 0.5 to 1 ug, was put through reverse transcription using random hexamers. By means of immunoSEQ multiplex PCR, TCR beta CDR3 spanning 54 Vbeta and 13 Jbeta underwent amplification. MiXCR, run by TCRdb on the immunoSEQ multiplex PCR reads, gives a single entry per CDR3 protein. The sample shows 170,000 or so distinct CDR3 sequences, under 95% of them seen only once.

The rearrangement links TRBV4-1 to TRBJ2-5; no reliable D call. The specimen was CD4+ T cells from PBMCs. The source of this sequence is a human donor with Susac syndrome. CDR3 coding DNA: TGCGCCAGCAGCTACCGTGAGTCAGATGAAGAGACCCAGTACTTC. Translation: CASSYRESDEETQYF.